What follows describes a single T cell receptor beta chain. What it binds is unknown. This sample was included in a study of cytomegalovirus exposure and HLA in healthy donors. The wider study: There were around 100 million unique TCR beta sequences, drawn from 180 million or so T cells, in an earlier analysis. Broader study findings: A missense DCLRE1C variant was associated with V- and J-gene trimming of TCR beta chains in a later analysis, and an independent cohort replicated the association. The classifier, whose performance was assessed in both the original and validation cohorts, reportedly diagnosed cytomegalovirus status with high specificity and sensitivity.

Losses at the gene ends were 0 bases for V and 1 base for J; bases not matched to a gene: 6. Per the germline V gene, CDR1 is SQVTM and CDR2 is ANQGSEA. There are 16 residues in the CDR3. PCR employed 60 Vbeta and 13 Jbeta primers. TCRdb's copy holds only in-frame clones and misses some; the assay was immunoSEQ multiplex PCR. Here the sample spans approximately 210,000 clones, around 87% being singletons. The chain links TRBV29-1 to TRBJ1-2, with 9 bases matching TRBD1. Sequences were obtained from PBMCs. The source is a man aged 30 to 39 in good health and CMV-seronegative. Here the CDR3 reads CSVEDPGQGINYGYTF. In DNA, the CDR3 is TGCAGCGTTGAAGATCCGGGACAGGGAATTAACTATGGCTACACCTTC. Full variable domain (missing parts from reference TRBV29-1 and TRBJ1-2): SAVISQKPSRDICQRGTSLTIQCQVDSQVTMMFWYRQQPGQSLTLIATANQGSEATYESGFVIDKFPISRPNLTFSTLTVSNMSPEDSSIYLCSVEDPGQGINYGYTFGSGTRLTVV.